This T cell receptor beta chain originates from a study of blood T cell repertoires in COVID-19. Trimming cost V 6 bases and J 6 bases; bases outside gene matches: 10. The CDR3 has 16 amino acids. Germline lookup yields CDR1 LNHDA and CDR2 SQIVND (reference sequence). Method: immunoSEQ multiplex PCR; TCRdb's copy keeps in-frame clones and lacks some. This table has tens of thousands of clones, 90% appearing once. The source is a woman of 80 years or more with active COVID-19. J is TRBJ2-3 and V is TRBV19; 12 bases align to TRBD2. The sample comprised peripheral blood. The CDR3 bases are TGTGCCAGTAGCACTCTAGCGGGAGGGCCAGCTGATACGCAGTATTTT. Protein sequence: CASSTLAGGPADTQYF.